Listed here are 14 T cell receptor beta chains from one sample, sequenced in a study of vaccination and CD4 T cells after COVID-19. Via MiXCR, TCRdb re-called the PCR reads, giving one row per CDR3 protein. The table has 20,000 or so distinct CDR3 sequences, about three fifths seen once; the top ten hold around 1.1%. Sequences were derived from CD4+ T cells from blood, sampled after SARS-CoV-2 vaccination. The receptor source for this set is a human donor who had recovered from COVID-19.

The chain employs TRBV2 and TRBJ1-6; the D gene is possibly TRBD1 (6 bases). The CDR3 runs 15 residues. The V gene lost 3 bases and the J gene lost 3 bases, with 9 bases spanning the gap. In germline, CDR1 is SNHLY, CDR2 FYNNEI. The CDR3 nucleotides are TGTGCCAGCAGTGAGGGACACTACTATAATTCACCCCTCCACTTT. Its translation: CASSEGHYYNSPLHF.

The sample holds a few counts of this clonotype. The rearrangement links TRBV20-1 to TRBJ2-7; no clear D. Trimming took 3 bases from V and 4 from J, leaving 7 bases between them. Germline lookup yields CDR1 DFQATT and CDR2 SNEGSKA (reference sequence). The CDR3 extends over 11 amino acids. The chain's CDR3 is CSARDQYEQYF. The CDR3 DNA is TGCAGTGCTAGGGATCAGTACGAGCAGTACTTC.

This clonotype showed up just once. The chain couples TRBV28 to TRBJ1-2; D gene uncertain. V was shortened by 2 bases and J by 1 base, with 8 bases between the two germline ends. The CDR3 length is 14 residues. The V gene's germline CDR1 is MDHEN and CDR2 SYDVKM. The CDR3 region has the DNA TGTGCCAGCAGTTTAGGGTACAGTAACTATGGCTACACCTTC. It specifies CASSLGYSNYGYTF.

This clonotype was observed a handful of times. The chain joins TRBV28 to TRBJ2-7; D call uncertain. Trimming stripped 6 bases from V and 7 bases from J, with 19 bases between. Per germline, CDR1 MDHEN and CDR2 SYDVKM. The CDR3 sequence is 14 residues long. CDR3 sequence reads: CASSPVLPRGEQYF. The CDR3 DNA reads as TGTGCCAGCAGCCCGGTACTGCCCAGAGGTGAGCAGTACTTC.

This clonotype was observed a few times. The chain uses TRBV20-1 and TRBJ2-3; tentatively, D is TRBD2 (5 bases). The length of the CDR3 is 14 residues. The germline CDR1 and CDR2 sequences are DFQATT and SNEGSKA (reference sequence). The V gene lost 5 bases and the J gene lost 6 bases, with 18 bases spanning the gap. The CDR3 DNA reads TGCAGTGCTGAGTCGACGGGAACGGGGGATACGCAGTATTTT. It codes for CSAESTGTGDTQYF.

V is TRBV12-3 or TRBV12-4 and J is TRBJ1-5; tentative D call: TRBD1 (6 bases). V was trimmed by 6 bases and J by 7 bases, leaving 10 bases between them. This CDR3 has 12 residues. CDR3 sequence: CASSQTGQPQHF. CDR3 sequence (DNA): TGTGCCAGCAGCCAGACAGGCCAGCCCCAGCATTTT.

This clonotype turned up a few times. CDR3 region: CSAQGGINEKLFF. CDR3 coding DNA: TGCAGCGCTCAGGGGGGGATTAACGAAAAACTGTTTTTT. V is TRBV20-1 and J is TRBJ1-4, with 7 bases identical to TRBD1. CDR3 size: 13 residues. Germline CDR1 DFQATT, CDR2 SNEGSKA (reference sequence).

In its sample, this clonotype was seen once. The chain joins TRBV20-1 to TRBJ2-1; tentatively, D is TRBD2 (6 bases). V was pared by 6 bases and J by 0 bases, with 12 bases between. The length of the CDR3 is 14 residues. CDR1 is DFQATT and CDR2 is SNEGSKA in the germline V gene (reference sequence). In DNA form, the CDR3 reads TGCAGTGCGCCAGGACTAAGCTCCTACAATGAGCAGTTCTTC. This encodes CSAPGLSSYNEQFF.

The V gene is TRBV7-9, the J gene TRBJ2-7, with D perhaps TRBD2 (6 bases). This CDR3 is built from 15 residues. Germline lookup yields CDR1 SEHNR and CDR2 FQNEAQ (reference sequence). The V gene lost 6 bases and the J gene lost 0 bases, with 15 bases spanning the gap. The CDR3 region has the DNA TGTGCCAGCAGTTTGGGCGGGGCAAGCTCCTACGAGCAGTACTTC. Encoded protein: CASSLGGASSYEQYF.

The chain is built from TRBV2 and TRBJ2-1; 12 bases are a match to TRBD2. Germline V gene lookup returns CDR1 SNHLY and CDR2 FYNNEI. J was trimmed by 5 bases and V by 3 bases; bases with no gene match: 2. The CDR3 is made up of 15 amino acids. Here the CDR3 reads CASSDRLAGDNEQFF. The CDR3 DNA follows: TGTGCCAGCAGTGATCGACTAGCGGGAGACAATGAGCAGTTCTTC.

The V gene is TRBV20-1, the J gene TRBJ1-5; unclear D gene. Trimming removed 5 bases at V and 0 bases at J, with 11 bases between. Germline V gene lookup returns CDR1 DFQATT and CDR2 SNEGSKA (reference sequence). CDR3 length: 14 residues. CDR3 DNA sequence: TGCAGTGCTCCAGTAAGCTATAGCAATCAGCCCCAGCATTTT. This translates into CSAPVSYSNQPQHF.

The chain combines TRBV6-2 or TRBV6-3 with TRBJ2-3; D gene ambiguous. Trimming cost V 3 bases and J 2 bases, with 3 bases left between them. The CDR3 runs 12 residues. From germline, CDR1 is MNHEY and CDR2 SVGEGT. The CDR3 sequence: CASSYDTDTQYF. The DNA of the CDR3 is TGTGCCAGCAGTTATGACACAGATACGCAGTATTTT.

The V gene is TRBV15, the J gene TRBJ1-2; no reliable D call. Trimming took off 4 bases at V and 5 bases at J, with 14 bases between the two ends. CDR1 and CDR2 from the germline V gene are LNHNV and YYDKDF (reference sequence). There are 14 residues in the CDR3. The CDR3 region is CATSNSPDPYGYTF. CDR3 DNA sequence: TGTGCCACCAGCAACTCCCCAGACCCTTATGGCTACACCTTC.

The sample holds a few counts of this clonotype. This rearrangement joins TRBV4-2 to TRBJ1-6, with 9 bases lining up with TRBD1. The CDR3 is 18 residues long. Germline CDR1 reads LGHNA; CDR2 reads YNFKEQ. After removal of 0 bases from V and 9 bases from J, the junction contained 12 bases not matched to a gene. CDR3 protein: CASSQDLGSDRGGSPLHF. The CDR3, as DNA: TGTGCCAGCAGCCAAGATCTGGGGTCGGACAGGGGAGGTTCACCCCTCCACTTT.